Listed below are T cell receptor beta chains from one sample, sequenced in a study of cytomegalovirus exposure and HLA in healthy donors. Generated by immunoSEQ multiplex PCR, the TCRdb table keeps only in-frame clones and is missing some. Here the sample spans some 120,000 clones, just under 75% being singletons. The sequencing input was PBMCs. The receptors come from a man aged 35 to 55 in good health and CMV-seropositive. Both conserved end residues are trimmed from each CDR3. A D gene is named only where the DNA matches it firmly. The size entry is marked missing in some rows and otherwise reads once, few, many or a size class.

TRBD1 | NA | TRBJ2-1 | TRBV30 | AWTGTGSYNEQF
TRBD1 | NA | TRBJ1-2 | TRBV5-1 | ASSEGTAILNFYGYT
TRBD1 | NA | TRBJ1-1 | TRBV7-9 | ASSWDREAF
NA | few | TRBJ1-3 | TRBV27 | ASSLSIQGLSGNTIY
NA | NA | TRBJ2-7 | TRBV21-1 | ASRGGVRGFGGSSYEQY
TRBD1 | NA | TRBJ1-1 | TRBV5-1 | ASSLHTGGYDTEAF
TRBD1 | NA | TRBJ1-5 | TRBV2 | ASRTGTEARPQH
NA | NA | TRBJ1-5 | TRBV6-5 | ASKPDSINQPQH
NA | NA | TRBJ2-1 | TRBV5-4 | ASSLPGLNNNEQF
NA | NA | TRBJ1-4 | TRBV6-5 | ASRRESTNEKLF
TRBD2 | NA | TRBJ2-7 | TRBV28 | ASSFVRYTSGRAYEQY
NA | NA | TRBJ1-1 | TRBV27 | ASSRQPAGHSNTEAF
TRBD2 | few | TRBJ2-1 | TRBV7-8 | ASSLARLAGGYEQF
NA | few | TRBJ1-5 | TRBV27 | ASSLSGGGRGQPQH
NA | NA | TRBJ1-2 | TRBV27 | ASSLSTTGPNGYT
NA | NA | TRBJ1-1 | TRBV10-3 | AISTAGNTEAF
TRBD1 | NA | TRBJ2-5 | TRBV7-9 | ASSLVGQGGETQY
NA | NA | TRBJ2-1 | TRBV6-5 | ASRRTSRGGGEQF
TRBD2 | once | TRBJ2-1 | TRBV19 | ASSRGSGSSYNEQF
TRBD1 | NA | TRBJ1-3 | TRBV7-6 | ASSSGQFSGNTIY
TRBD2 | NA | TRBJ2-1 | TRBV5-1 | ASSLAGLSSYNEQF
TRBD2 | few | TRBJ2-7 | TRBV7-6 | ASSSWGGAYEQY
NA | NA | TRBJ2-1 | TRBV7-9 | ASGQVVDNEQF
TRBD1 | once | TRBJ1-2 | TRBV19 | ASSTDRASGGYT
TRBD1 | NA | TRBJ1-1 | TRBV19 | AISGQGANTEAF
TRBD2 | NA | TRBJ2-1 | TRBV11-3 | ASSLRAGGFSSYNEQF
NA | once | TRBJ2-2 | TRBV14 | ASSPRTVNTGELF
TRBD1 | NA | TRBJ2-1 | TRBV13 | ASSRDRGNNEQF
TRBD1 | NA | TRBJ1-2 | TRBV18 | ASSPGQGPGYT
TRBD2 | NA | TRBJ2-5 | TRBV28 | ASTGAGDAQSLQETQY
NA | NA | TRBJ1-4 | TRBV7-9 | ASSSQEINEKLF
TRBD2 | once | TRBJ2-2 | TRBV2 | ASRAGVAGELF
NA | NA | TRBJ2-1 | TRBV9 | ASSLRGGEQF
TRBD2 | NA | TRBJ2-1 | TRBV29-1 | SVEGLAGFSYNEQF
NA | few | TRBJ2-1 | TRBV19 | ASSMRDSSYNEQF
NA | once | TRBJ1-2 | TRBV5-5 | ASSLATDPYGYT
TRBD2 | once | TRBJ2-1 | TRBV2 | ASSGFLAGNNEQF
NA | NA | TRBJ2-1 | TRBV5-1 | ASSLVPAGAYNEQF
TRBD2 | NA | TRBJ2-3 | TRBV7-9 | ASGRTSGTDTQY
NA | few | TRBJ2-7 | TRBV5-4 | ASSQDHPPQGPSYEQY
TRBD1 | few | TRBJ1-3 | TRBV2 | ASKMGTGTGNTIY